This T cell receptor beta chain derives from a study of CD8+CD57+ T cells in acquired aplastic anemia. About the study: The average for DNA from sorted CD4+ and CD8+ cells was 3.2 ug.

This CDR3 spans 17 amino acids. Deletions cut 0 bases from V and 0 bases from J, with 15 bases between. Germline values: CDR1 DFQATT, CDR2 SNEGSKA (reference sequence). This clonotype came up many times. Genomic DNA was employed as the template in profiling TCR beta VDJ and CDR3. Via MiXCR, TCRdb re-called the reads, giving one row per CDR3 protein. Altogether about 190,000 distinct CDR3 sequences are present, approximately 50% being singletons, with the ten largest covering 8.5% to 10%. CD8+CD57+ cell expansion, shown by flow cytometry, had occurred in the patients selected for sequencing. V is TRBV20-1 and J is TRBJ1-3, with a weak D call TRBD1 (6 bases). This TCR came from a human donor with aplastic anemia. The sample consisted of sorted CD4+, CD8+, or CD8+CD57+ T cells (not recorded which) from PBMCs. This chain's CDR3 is CSARDIKRDNSGNTIYF. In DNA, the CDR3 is TGCAGTGCTAGAGATATAAAACGGGACAACTCTGGAAACACCATATATTTT.